The TCR beta chain under discussion was sequenced for a study of blood T cell repertoires in COVID-19. V dropped 0 bases and J dropped 7 bases, with 11 bases sitting between them. This CDR3 comprises 14 residues. Germline CDR1 and CDR2: SGHNT and YYREEE (reference sequence). Libraries were prepared by immunoSEQ multiplex PCR; TCRdb keeps only in-frame clonotypes and omits some of them. The data show roughly 110,000 clones, roughly 83% seen once. V and J are TRBV5-4 and TRBJ2-1; D perhaps matches TRBD1 (6 bases). The sample was peripheral blood. The sequence was obtained from a woman in her 70s with acute or convalescent COVID-19. The chain's CDR3 is CASSLEQGTNEQFF. CDR3 DNA: TGTGCCAGCAGCTTGGAACAGGGAACAAATGAGCAGTTCTTC.